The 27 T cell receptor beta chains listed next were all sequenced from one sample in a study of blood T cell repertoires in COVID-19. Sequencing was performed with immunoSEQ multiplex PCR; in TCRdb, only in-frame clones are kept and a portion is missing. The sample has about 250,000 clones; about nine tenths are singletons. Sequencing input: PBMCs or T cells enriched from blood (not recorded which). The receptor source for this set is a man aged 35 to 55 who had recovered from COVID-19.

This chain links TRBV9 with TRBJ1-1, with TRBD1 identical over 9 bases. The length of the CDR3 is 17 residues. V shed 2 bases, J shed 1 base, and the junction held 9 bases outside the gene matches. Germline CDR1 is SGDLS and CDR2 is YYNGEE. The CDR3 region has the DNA TGTGCCAGCAGCGTCAACCGGGGGACAGGGTCGAACACTGAAGCTTTCTTT. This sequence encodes CASSVNRGTGSNTEAFF.

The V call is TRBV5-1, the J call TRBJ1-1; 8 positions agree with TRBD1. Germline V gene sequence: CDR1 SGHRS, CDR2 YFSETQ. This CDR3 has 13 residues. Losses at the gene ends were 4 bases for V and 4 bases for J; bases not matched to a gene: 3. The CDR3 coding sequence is TGCGCCAGCAGCCCACAGGGGGGCACTGAAGCTTTCTTT. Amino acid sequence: CASSPQGGTEAFF. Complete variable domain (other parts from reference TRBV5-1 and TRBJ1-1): KAGVTQTPRYLIKTRGQQVTLSCSPISGHRSVSWYQQTPGQGLQFLFEYFSETQRNKGNFPGRFSGRQFSNSRSEMNVSTLELGDSALYLCASSPQGGTEAFFGQGTRLTVV.

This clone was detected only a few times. As DNA, the CDR3 is TGTGCCAGCAGCTTCCCGGGACTAGCGCGAAGCTCCTACGAGCAGTACTTC. Translated: CASSFPGLARSSYEQYF. This chain joins TRBV12-1 and TRBJ2-7; TRBD2 is taken as the D call from the table, unchecked against the DNA. TRBV12-1 is marked as a pseudogene. The CDR3 is 17 amino acids.

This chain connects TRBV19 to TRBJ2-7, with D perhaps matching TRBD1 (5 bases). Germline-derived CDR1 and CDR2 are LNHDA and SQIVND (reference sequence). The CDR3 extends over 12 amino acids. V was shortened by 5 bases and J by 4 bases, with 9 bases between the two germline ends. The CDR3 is CASSDRFYEQYF. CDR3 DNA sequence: TGTGCCAGTAGTGACAGATTTTACGAGCAGTACTTC.

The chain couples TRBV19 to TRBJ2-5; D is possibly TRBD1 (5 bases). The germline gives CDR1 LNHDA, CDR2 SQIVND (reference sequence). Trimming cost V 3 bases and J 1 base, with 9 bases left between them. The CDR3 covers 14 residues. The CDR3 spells CASSMAGPQETQYF. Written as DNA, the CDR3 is TGTGCCAGTAGTATGGCAGGGCCCCAAGAGACCCAGTACTTC.

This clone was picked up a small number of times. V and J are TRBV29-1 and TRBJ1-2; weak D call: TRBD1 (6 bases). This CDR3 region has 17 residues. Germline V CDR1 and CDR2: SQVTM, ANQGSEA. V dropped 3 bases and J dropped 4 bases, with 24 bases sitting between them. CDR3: CSVDRSGGAGLGYGYTF. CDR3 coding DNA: TGCAGCGTTGATCGCTCGGGGGGCGCAGGCTTAGGCTATGGCTACACCTTC. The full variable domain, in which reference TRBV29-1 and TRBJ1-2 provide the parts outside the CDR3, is SAVISQKPSRDICQRGTSLTIQCQVDSQVTMMFWYRQQPGQSLTLIATANQGSEATYESGFVIDKFPISRPNLTFSTLTVSNMSPEDSSIYLCSVDRSGGAGLGYGYTFGSGTRLTVV.

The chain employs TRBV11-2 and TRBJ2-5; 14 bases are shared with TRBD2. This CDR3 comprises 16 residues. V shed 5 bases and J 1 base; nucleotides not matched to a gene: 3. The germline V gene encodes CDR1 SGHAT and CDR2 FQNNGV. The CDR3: CASSPGLAGGQETQYF. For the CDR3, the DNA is TGTGCCAGCAGCCCAGGACTAGCGGGGGGCCAAGAGACCCAGTACTTC.

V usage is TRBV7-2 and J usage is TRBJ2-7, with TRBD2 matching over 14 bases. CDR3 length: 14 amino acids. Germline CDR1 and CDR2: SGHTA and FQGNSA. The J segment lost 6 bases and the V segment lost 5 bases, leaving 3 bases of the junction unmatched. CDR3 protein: CASSPGTSGSEQYF. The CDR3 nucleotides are TGTGCCAGCAGCCCAGGGACTAGCGGGAGCGAGCAGTACTTC.

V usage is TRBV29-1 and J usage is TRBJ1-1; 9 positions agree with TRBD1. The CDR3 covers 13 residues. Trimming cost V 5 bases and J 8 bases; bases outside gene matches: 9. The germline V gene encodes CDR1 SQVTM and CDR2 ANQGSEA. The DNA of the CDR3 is TGCAGCGTTAGGACGGGACAGGGACAAGAAGCTTTCTTT. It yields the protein CSVRTGQGQEAFF.

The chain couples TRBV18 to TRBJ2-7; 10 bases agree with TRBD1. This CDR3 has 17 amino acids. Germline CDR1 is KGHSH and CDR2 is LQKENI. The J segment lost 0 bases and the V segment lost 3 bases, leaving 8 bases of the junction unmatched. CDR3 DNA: TGTGCCAGCTCACCTGCCGGGACAGGGGTAAGCTCCTACGAGCAGTACTTC. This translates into CASSPAGTGVSSYEQYF. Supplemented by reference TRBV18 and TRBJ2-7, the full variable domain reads NAGVMQNPRHLVRRRGQEARLRCSPMKGHSHVYWYRQLPEEGLKFMVYLQKENIIDESGMPKERFSAEFPKEGPSILRIQQVVRGDSAAYFCASSPAGTGVSSYEQYFGPGTRLTVT.

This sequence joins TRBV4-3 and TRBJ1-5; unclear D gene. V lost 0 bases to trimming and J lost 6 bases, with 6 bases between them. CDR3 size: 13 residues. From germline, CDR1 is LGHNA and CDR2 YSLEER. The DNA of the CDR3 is TGCGCCAGCAGCCAAGACCGAGGTCAGCCCCAGCATTTT. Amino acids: CASSQDRGQPQHF.

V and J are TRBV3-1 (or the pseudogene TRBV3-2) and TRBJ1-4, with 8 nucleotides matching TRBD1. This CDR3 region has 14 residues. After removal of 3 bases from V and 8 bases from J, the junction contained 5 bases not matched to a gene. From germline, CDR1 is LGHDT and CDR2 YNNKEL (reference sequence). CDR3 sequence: CASSHRQGLEKLFF. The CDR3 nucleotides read TGTGCCAGCAGCCATCGACAGGGGTTGGAAAAACTGTTTTTT.

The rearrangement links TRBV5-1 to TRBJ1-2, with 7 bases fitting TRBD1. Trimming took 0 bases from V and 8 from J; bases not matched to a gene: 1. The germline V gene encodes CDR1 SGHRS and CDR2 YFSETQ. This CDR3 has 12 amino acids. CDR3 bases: TGCGCCAGCAGCTTGGGGGACAGAGGCTACACCTTC. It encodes CASSLGDRGYTF.

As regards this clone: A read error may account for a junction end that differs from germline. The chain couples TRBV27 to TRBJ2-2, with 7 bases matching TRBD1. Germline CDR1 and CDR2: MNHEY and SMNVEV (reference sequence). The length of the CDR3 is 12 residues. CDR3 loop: CASSLGSGGLFF. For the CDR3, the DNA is TGTGCCAGCAGTTTGGGGTCAGGGGGGCTGTTTTTT.

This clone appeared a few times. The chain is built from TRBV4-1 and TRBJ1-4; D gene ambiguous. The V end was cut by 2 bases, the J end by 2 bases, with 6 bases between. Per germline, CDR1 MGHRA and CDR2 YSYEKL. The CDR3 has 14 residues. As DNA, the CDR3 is TGCGCCAGCAGCCAACAGGTCACTAATGAAAAACTGTTTTTT. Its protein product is CASSQQVTNEKLFF.

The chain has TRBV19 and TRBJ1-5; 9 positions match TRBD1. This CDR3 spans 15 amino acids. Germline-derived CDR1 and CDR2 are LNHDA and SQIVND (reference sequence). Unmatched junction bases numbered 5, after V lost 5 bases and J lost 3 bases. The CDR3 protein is CASSAGTGTNQPQHF. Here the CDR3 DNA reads TGTGCCAGTAGTGCCGGGACAGGGACCAATCAGCCCCAGCATTTT.

This chain's CDR3 is CASSQTYGTSGKLNEQFF. In DNA form, the CDR3 reads TGTGCCAGCAGCCAAACGTACGGGACTAGCGGGAAGCTAAATGAGCAGTTCTTC. The chain links TRBV3-1 (or the pseudogene TRBV3-2) to TRBJ2-1; 13 bases match TRBD2. The CDR3 is 18 amino acids. Germline-derived CDR1 and CDR2 are LGHDT and YNNKEL (reference sequence). V lost 2 bases and J lost 7; bases outside the gene matches: 11.

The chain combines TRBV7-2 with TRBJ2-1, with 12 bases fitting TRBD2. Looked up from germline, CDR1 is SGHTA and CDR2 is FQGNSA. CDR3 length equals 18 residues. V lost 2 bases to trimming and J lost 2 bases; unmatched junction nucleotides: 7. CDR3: CASSLTLTSGSAYNEQFF. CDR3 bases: TGTGCCAGCAGCTTAACCTTGACTAGCGGGAGTGCCTACAATGAGCAGTTCTTC.

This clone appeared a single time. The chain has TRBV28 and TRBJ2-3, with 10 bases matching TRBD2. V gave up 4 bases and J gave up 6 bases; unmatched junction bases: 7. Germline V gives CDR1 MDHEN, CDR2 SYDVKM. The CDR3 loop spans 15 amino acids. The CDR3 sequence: CASSYQAGGFDTQYF. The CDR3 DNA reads TGTGCCAGCAGTTATCAAGCGGGAGGGTTTGATACGCAGTATTTT.

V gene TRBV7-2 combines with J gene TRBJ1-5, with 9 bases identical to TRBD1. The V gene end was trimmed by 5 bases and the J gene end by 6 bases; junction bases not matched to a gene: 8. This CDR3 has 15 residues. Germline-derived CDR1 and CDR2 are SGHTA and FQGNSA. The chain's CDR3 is CASSPDRGSGQPQHF. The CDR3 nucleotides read TGTGCCAGCAGCCCCGACAGGGGGTCGGGTCAGCCCCAGCATTTT.

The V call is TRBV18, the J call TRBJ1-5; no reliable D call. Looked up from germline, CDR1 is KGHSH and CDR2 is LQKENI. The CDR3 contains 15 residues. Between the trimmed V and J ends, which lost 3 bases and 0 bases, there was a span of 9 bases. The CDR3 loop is CASSPRTYSNQPQHF. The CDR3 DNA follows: TGTGCCAGCTCACCGCGAACGTATAGCAATCAGCCCCAGCATTTT. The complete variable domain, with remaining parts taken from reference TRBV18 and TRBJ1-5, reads NAGVMQNPRHLVRRRGQEARLRCSPMKGHSHVYWYRQLPEEGLKFMVYLQKENIIDESGMPKERFSAEFPKEGPSILRIQQVVRGDSAAYFCASSPRTYSNQPQHFGDGTRLSIL.

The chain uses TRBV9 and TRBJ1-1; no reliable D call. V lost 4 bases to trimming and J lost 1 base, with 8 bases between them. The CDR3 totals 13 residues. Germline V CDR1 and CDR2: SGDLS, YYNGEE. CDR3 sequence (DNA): TGTGCCAGCAGCTTCCAGGAGAACACTGAAGCTTTCTTT. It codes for CASSFQENTEAFF.

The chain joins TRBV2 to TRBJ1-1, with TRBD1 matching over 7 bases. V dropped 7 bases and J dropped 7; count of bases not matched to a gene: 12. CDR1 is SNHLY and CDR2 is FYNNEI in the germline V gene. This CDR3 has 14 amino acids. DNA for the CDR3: TGTGCCAGCACCCTCCTAGGGGGCGGTGGTGAAGCTTTCTTT. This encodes CASTLLGGGGEAFF.

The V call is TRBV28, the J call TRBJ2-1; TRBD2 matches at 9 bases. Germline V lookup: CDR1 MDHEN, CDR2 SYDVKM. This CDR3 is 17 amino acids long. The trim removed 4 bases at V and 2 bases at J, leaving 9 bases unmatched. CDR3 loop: CASSSLQGGRAYNEQFF. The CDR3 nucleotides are TGTGCCAGCAGTTCCCTGCAGGGCGGGAGGGCCTACAATGAGCAGTTCTTC.

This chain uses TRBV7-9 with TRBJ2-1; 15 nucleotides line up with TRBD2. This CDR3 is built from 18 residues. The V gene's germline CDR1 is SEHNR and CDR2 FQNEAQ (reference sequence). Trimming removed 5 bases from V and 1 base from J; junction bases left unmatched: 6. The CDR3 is CASSAAGLAGGSYNEQFF. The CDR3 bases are TGTGCCAGCAGCGCAGCGGGACTAGCGGGAGGATCCTACAATGAGCAGTTCTTC.

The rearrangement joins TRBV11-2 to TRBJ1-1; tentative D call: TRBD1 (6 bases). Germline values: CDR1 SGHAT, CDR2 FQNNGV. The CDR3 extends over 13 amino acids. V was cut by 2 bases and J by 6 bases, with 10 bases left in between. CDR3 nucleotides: TGTGCCAGCAGCTTATCAGGGGCTTCTGAAGCTTTCTTT. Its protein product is CASSLSGASEAFF.

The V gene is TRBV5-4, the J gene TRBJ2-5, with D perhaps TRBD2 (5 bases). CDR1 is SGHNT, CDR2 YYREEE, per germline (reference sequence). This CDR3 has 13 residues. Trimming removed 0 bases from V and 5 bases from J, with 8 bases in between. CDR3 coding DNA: TGTGCCAGCAGCTTGGAGGGAGACGAGACCCAGTACTTC. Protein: CASSLEGDETQYF.